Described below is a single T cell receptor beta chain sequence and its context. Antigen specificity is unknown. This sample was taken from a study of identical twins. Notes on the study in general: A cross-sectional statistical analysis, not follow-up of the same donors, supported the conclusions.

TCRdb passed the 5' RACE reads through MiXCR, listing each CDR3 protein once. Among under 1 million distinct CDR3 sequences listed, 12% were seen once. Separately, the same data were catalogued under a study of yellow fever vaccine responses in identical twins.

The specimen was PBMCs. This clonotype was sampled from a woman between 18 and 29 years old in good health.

The CDR3 is CASSQDLSGGLSKNIQYF. The CDR3 DNA follows: TGTGCCAGCAGCCAAGATCTTAGCGGGGGACTCTCCAAAAACATTCAGTACTTC. This rearrangement joins TRBV4-2 to TRBJ2-4; the match to TRBD2 covers 9 bases. Germline CDR1 and CDR2: LGHNA and YNFKEQ. After removal of 0 bases from V and 2 bases from J, the junction contained 8 bases not matched to a gene. The CDR3 runs 18 residues.